These 14 T cell receptor beta chains came from one sample sequenced in a study of response to subunit inactivated influenza vaccine. MiXCR was run by TCRdb on the RT-PCR reads, yielding one entry per CDR3 protein. The profile covers about 620,000 distinct CDR3 sequences, with 10% to 12% appearing a single time and approximately 11% taken by the ten largest. These same records also appear under a second study, on T cells expressing NK-cell markers. That paper notes: TCR beta cDNA was made by 5'RACE template switching with UMIs.

The sequencing here drew on PBMCs from blood, taken on the day of vaccination. These receptors were taken from a man aged 50-59 years who received an inactivated influenza vaccine.

This clonotype was counted between two and nine times. This chain links TRBV20-1 with TRBJ2-1; 7 nucleotides align to TRBD2. Germline V CDR1 and CDR2: DFQATT, SNEGSKA (reference sequence). V lost 6 bases to trimming and J lost 1 base; unmatched junction nucleotides: 9. The CDR3 is 15 amino acids. The chain's CDR3 is CSALDRLASYNEQFF. In DNA form, the CDR3 reads TGCAGTGCCCTGGATCGACTAGCTTCCTACAATGAGCAGTTCTTC.

This clonotype has more than one count but fewer than ten. J is TRBJ2-1 and V is TRBV4-2, with D possibly being TRBD2 (6 bases). From germline, CDR1 is LGHNA and CDR2 YNFKEQ. CDR3 length: 12 residues. Deletions cut 8 bases from V and 8 bases from J, with 13 bases between. The CDR3 is CASGDSGDEQFF. CDR3 coding DNA: TGTGCCAGCGGGGACTCGGGGGATGAGCAGTTCTTC.

Only a few counts were recorded for this clonotype. The genes are TRBV28 and TRBJ1-1; 7 positions agree with TRBD1. The J segment lost 11 bases and the V segment lost 3 bases, leaving 6 bases of the junction unmatched. The CDR3 has 12 residues. Germline V gene lookup returns CDR1 MDHEN and CDR2 SYDVKM. As DNA, the CDR3 is TGTGCCAGCAGTTTGGGACAGAAGGAGGCTTTCTTT. Protein: CASSLGQKEAFF.

This clonotype was observed many times. The J gene is TRBJ1-2, the V gene TRBV12-3 or TRBV12-4; tentative D call: TRBD1 (5 bases). This CDR3 is built from 13 residues. V lost 6 bases and J 7 bases, leaving 15 bases between the germline ends. The CDR3 loop reads CASSPRRVSGYTF. CDR3 sequence (DNA): TGTGCCAGCAGCCCTCGCAGGGTTTCTGGCTACACCTTC.

The V gene is TRBV6-1, the J gene TRBJ2-3; the D is unclear. V shed 6 bases and J shed 0 bases, with 13 bases lying between them. The CDR3 is 15 residues long. The germline CDR1 and CDR2 sequences are MNHNS and SASEGT. CDR3: CASRFLVGSTDTQYF. The CDR3 DNA sequence: TGTGCCAGCAGATTCCTAGTGGGGAGCACAGATACGCAGTATTTT.

This clonotype has a handful of counts. V is TRBV6-5 and J is TRBJ2-7; D might be TRBD1 or TRBD2, each matching 5 bases. This CDR3 comprises 13 residues. CDR1 is MNHEY and CDR2 is SVGAGI in the germline V gene. The ends were cut back, 2 bases at V and 7 bases at J, with 12 bases in the middle. CDR3: CASSYGDPWEQYF. CDR3 in DNA: TGTGCCAGCAGTTACGGGGACCCCTGGGAGCAGTACTTC.

This chain uses TRBV4-3 with TRBJ2-1; D call uncertain. Germline V CDR1 and CDR2: LGHNA, YSLEER. The CDR3 spans 13 residues. Trimming removed 0 bases from V and 7 bases from J, with 7 bases in between. Written as DNA, the CDR3 is TGCGCCAGCAGCCAAGACCCCAAGAATGAGCAGTTCTTC. The encoded protein is CASSQDPKNEQFF.

This clonotype appeared a few times. The CDR3 loop reads CASSLGLAEPYEQYF. DNA for the CDR3: TGTGCCAGCAGCTTAGGGCTAGCGGAGCCCTACGAGCAGTACTTC. V and J are TRBV7-9 and TRBJ2-7; 7 bases are a match to TRBD2. The CDR3 contains 15 residues. Germline V gives CDR1 SEHNR, CDR2 FQNEAQ (reference sequence). Losses at the gene ends were 1 base for V and 2 bases for J; bases not matched to a gene: 5.

V is TRBV12-3 or TRBV12-4 and J is TRBJ1-5; 8 bases map to TRBD1. The V and J ends lost 5 bases and 5 bases, in that order; junction bases with no gene match: 11. CDR3 length: 16 amino acids. CDR3 in amino acids: CASSPRTGRAYQPQHF. CDR3 nucleotide sequence: TGTGCCAGCAGTCCCCGGACAGGGAGAGCCTATCAGCCCCAGCATTTT.

The table lists this clonotype with many counts. The chain joins TRBV5-1 to TRBJ2-2; 10 bases are shared with TRBD2. The ends lost 3 bases at V and 5 bases at J; junction bases unmatched: 1. Germline V lookup: CDR1 SGHRS, CDR2 YFSETQ. There are 14 residues in the CDR3. The CDR3 loop is CASSSTSGTGELFF. The CDR3 bases are TGCGCCAGCAGCTCGACTAGCGGGACCGGGGAGCTGTTTTTT.

V gene TRBV5-1 combines with J gene TRBJ2-5, with TRBD1 as a possible D gene (6 bases). V was cut by 3 bases and J by 7 bases, with 10 bases left in between. The CDR3 contains 12 residues. Germline-derived CDR1 and CDR2 are SGHRS and YFSETQ. CDR3 residues: CASSWTDGTQYF. As DNA, the CDR3 is TGCGCCAGCAGCTGGACAGACGGGACCCAGTACTTC.

This clonotype was detected only a few times. The chain joins TRBV7-2 to TRBJ2-5; D tentatively fits TRBD1 or TRBD2 (5 bases each). Trimming shortened V by 5 bases and J by 9 bases, and 22 bases separated the two germline ends. Germline CDR1 and CDR2: SGHTA and FQGNSA. The CDR3 runs to 15 residues. CDR3 sequence (DNA): TGTGCCAGCAGCATCCGGGACGGTACCTACGGGGCCCAGTACTTC. It encodes CASSIRDGTYGAQYF.

The chain employs TRBV6-6 and TRBJ1-6; D is ambiguous. CDR1 is MNHNY and CDR2 is SVGAGI in the germline V gene (reference sequence). The CDR3 loop spans 13 amino acids. V was clipped by 8 bases and J by 5 bases, with 10 bases between them. This CDR3 reads CASVARNNSPLHF. The CDR3 DNA is TGTGCCAGCGTGGCCCGAAATAATTCACCCCTCCACTTT.

In its sample, this clonotype was seen many times. The chain carries TRBV6-1 and TRBJ1-2; D call uncertain. CDR3 length equals 16 residues. The germline gives CDR1 MNHNS, CDR2 SASEGT. Trimming left V 6 bases short and J 6 bases short, with 23 bases between. The CDR3 DNA sequence: TGTGCCAGCAGAGATAACCCTCGTTCCTTGCTCAATGGCTACACCTTC. Residues: CASRDNPRSLLNGYTF.